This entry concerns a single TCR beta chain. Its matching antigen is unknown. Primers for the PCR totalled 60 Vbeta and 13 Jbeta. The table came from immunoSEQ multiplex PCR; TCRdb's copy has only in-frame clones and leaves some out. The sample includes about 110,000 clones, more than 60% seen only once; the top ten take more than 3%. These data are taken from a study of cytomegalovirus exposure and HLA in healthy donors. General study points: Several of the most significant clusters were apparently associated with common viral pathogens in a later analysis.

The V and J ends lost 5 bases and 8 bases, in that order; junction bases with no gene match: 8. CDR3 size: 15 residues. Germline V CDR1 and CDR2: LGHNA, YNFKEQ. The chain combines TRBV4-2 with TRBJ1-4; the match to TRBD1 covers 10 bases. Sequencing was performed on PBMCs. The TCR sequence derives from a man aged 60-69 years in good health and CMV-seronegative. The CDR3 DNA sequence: TGTGCCAGCAGCTTCAGACAGGGGGCTGGGGAAAAACTGTTTTTT. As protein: CASSFRQGAGEKLFF.